A single TCR beta chain is shown here with its context. This specimen belongs to a study of cytomegalovirus exposure and HLA in healthy donors. Sequenced by immunoSEQ multiplex PCR; TCRdb stores in-frame clones only, minus some. The data contain 65,000 to 75,000 clones, 94% of them singletons. CDR3 length: 14 residues. From germline, CDR1 is SGHDT and CDR2 YYEEEE. The V gene lost 1 base and the J gene lost 6 bases, with 14 bases spanning the gap. The clonotype comes from a man aged 18 to 35 in good health and CMV-seropositive. Specimen: PBMCs. The chain couples TRBV5-6 to TRBJ2-7; D possibly corresponds to TRBD1 (5 bases). The CDR3 nucleotides are TGTGCCAGCAGCTTGAGGCAGGGTGCGTTCGAGCAGTACTTC. The encoded protein is CASSLRQGAFEQYF. Looking up the rest from reference TRBV5-6 and TRBJ2-7 gives the full variable domain: DAGVTQSPTHLIKTRGQQVTLRCSPKSGHDTVSWYQQALGQGPQFIFQYYEEEERQRGNFPDRFSGHQFPNYSSELNVNALLLGDSALYLCASSLRQGAFEQYFGPGTRLTVT.